Given below is one TCR beta chain in context. Its antigen remains unknown. The sample comes from a study of long-term antiretroviral therapy in people with HIV. Study findings and constraints: Clones that had undergone expansion before ART prevailed in the repertoire throughout all time points. Following ART, diversity rose but still fell short of transplant donor controls.

Survey-level immunoSEQ v3.0 assays were run. Clones were sequenced by immunoSEQ multiplex PCR, and TCRdb holds only the in-frame ones, with some missing. The table lists 35,000 to 40,000 clones, around four fifths of them singletons. Donors each had at least one pre-ART PBMC sample and at least two post-ART ones. In each sample, roughly 1-11 million cryopreserved PBMC were present before DNA extraction. CDR1 and CDR2 (germline): LNHDA, SQIVND (reference sequence). V shed 5 bases and J shed 4 bases, with 15 bases lying between them. This CDR3 spans 16 amino acids. The material was unsorted PBMCs, obtained 0.3 years after starting antiretroviral therapy. The receptor was isolated from a young man with HIV. The genes are TRBV19 and TRBJ2-6, with D unresolved. The CDR3, as DNA: TGTGCCAGTAGTGCGTTCCTGGTGGACGGGGCCAACGTCCTGACTTTC. This codes for CASSAFLVDGANVLTF.